The T cell receptor (beta chain) under discussion was sequenced for a study of T cell responses to AZD1222 COVID-19 vaccine. Overall study context: Investigators merged groups given second doses at roughly 4 or roughly 12 weeks. Study-level results: The peak T cell response came first, and repertoires were sampled only after it. Donors were mostly white British, more females; clonal diversity possibly underestimated.

To note about this clone: Its antigen is not known. Relative to the germline gene, one junction end is altered; a read error may explain this.

Germline CDR1 and CDR2: SSHAT and FNYEAQ (reference sequence). This CDR3 contains 14 residues. Clones were read by immunoSEQ multiplex PCR, and TCRdb kept only the in-frame ones, dropping some. The table has 150,000 to 200,000 clones, about 94% seen once. The clonotype was recovered from an adult in good health. The sequenced sample was peripheral blood, obtained on day 0 of AZD1222 vaccination. The V and J genes are TRBV7-7 and TRBJ2-1; D is ambiguous. CDR3 in amino acids: CASSLSSSYNEQFF. CDR3 DNA: TGTGCTAGCAGCTTGTCCAGCTCCTACAATGAGCAGTTCTTC.